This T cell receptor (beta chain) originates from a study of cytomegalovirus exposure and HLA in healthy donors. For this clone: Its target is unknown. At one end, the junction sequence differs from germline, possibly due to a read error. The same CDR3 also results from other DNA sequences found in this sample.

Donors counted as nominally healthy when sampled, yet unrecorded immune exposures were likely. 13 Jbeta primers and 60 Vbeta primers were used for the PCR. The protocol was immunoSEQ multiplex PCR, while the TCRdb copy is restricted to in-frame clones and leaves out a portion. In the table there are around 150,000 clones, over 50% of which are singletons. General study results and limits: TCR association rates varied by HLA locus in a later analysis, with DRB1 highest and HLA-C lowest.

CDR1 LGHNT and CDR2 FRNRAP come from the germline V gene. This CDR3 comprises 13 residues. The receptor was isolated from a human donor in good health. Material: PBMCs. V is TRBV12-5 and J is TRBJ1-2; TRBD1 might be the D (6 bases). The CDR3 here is CASGTGFNYGYTF. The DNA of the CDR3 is TGCGCTAGTGGAACAGGGTTCAACTATGGCTACACCTTC. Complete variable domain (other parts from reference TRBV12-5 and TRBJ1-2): DARVTQTPRHKVTEMGQEVTMRCQPILGHNTVFWYRQTMMQGLELLAYFRNRAPLDDSGMPKDRFSAEMPDATLATLKIQPSEPRDSAVYFCASGTGFNYGYTFGSGTRLTVV.